This passage covers 14 T cell receptor beta chains from one sample sequenced in a study of T cell responses to AZD1222 COVID-19 vaccine. Using immunoSEQ multiplex PCR, the repertoire was profiled, and TCRdb retains in-frame clones only, with some absent. Among 150,000 or so clones, about 93% were seen once, and the ten largest hold roughly 5.6%. The source material was peripheral blood, sampled on day 0 of AZD1222 vaccination. These receptors were taken from an adult in good health.

In DNA form, the CDR3 reads TGTGCCAGCAGCCGCAACTTAGGTCTCTACTACGAGCAGTACTTC. It codes for CASSRNLGLYYEQYF. V is TRBV3-1 (or the pseudogene TRBV3-2) and J is TRBJ2-7; D call uncertain. There are 15 residues in the CDR3. Germline CDR1 is LGHDT and CDR2 is YNNKEL (reference sequence). Trimming left V 4 bases short and J 3 bases short, with 16 bases between.

The J gene is TRBJ1-1, the V gene TRBV7-2; no firm D call. This CDR3 spans 14 amino acids. V gave up 5 bases and J gave up 2 bases, with 12 bases separating them. Germline V lookup: CDR1 SGHTA, CDR2 FQGNSA. CDR3 residues: CASSQGRVNTEAFF. For the CDR3, the DNA is TGTGCCAGCAGCCAAGGGCGGGTAAACACTGAAGCTTTCTTT.

The chain uses TRBV5-6 and TRBJ2-2, with 8 bases matching TRBD1. V was pared by 2 bases and J by 7 bases, with 1 base of the junction left unmatched. Germline V lookup: CDR1 SGHDT, CDR2 YYEEEE. The CDR3 has 13 residues. This CDR3 reads CASSFGTGGELFF. Written as DNA, the CDR3 is TGTGCCAGCAGCTTCGGGACAGGCGGGGAGCTGTTTTTT.

This rearrangement joins TRBV3-1 (or the pseudogene TRBV3-2) to TRBJ2-7, with TRBD1 matching 7 bases. After removal of 11 bases from V and 0 bases from J, the junction contained 7 bases not matched to a gene. Germline V gene data show CDR1 as LGHDT and CDR2 as YNNKEL (reference sequence). This CDR3 spans 13 amino acids. This CDR3 reads CARATGDSYEQYF. CDR3 bases: TGTGCCCGCGCCACAGGGGACTCCTACGAGCAGTACTTC.

This chain uses TRBV6-5 with TRBJ2-1; D uncertain. The CDR3 is 14 residues long. V lost 4 bases and J 10 bases, leaving 17 bases between the germline ends. CDR1 is MNHEY, CDR2 SVGAGI, per germline. CDR3: CASSSGPIKDEQFF. As DNA, the CDR3 is TGTGCCAGCAGTTCCGGCCCCATTAAAGACGAGCAGTTCTTC.

The CDR3: CASSRAETGYGNTIYF. Written as DNA, the CDR3 is TGCGCCAGCAGCCGGGCGGAGACAGGGTACGGAAACACCATATATTTT. V gene TRBV4-3 combines with J gene TRBJ1-3; 7 bases match TRBD1. The germline CDR1 and CDR2 sequences are LGHNA and YSLEER. V shed 4 bases and J 4 bases; nucleotides not matched to a gene: 10. The CDR3 is 16 amino acids.

The genes are TRBV19 and TRBJ1-4; the D gene is possibly TRBD1 (5 bases). With 2 bases removed from V and 6 bases from J, the gap between germline ends came to 10 bases. Germline lookup yields CDR1 LNHDA and CDR2 SQIVND (reference sequence). There are 14 residues in the CDR3. CDR3 sequence reads: CASSIWRGDEKLFF. Written as DNA, the CDR3 is TGTGCCAGTAGTATATGGAGGGGAGATGAAAAACTGTTTTTT.

The V and J genes are TRBV6-1 and TRBJ2-7; D is uncertain. The CDR3 loop spans 14 amino acids. The germline CDR1 and CDR2 sequences are MNHNS and SASEGT. V was trimmed by 1 base and J by 3 bases, leaving 10 bases between them. The chain's CDR3 is CASSEEPRNYEQYF. CDR3 in DNA: TGTGCCAGCAGTGAAGAGCCTAGAAACTACGAGCAGTACTTC.

The CDR3 is CASRFSGSPGNEQFF. The CDR3 DNA sequence: TGTGCCAGCAGGTTTAGCGGGAGTCCGGGCAATGAGCAGTTCTTC. The rearrangement uses TRBV28 and TRBJ2-1, with 9 bases fitting TRBD2. The germline gives CDR1 MDHEN, CDR2 SYDVKM. V dropped 6 bases and J dropped 6; count of bases not matched to a gene: 9. This CDR3 is built from 15 residues.

The rearrangement uses TRBV19 and TRBJ2-7, with no clear D. The CDR3 sequence is 11 residues long. Germline V CDR1 and CDR2: LNHDA, SQIVND (reference sequence). The germline V and J ends were trimmed by 6 bases and 4 bases, with 7 bases remaining between them. The CDR3 loop is CASSDMYEQYF. The DNA of the CDR3 is TGTGCCAGTAGCGACATGTACGAGCAGTACTTC.

This chain links TRBV19 with TRBJ1-1; D ambiguous. CDR1 and CDR2 from the germline V gene are LNHDA and SQIVND (reference sequence). Trimming removed 10 bases from V and 1 base from J, with 13 bases in between. The CDR3 consists of 13 residues. CDR3 sequence (DNA): TGTGCCACTGCACCGGCCCGGAACACTGAAGCTTTCTTT. Its protein is CATAPARNTEAFF.

This rearrangement joins TRBV6-1 to TRBJ2-7; the D gene could be TRBD1 or TRBD2 (7 bases each). The CDR3 is made up of 17 amino acids. Between the trimmed V and J ends, which lost 4 bases and 5 bases, there was a span of 24 bases. CDR1 and CDR2 (germline): MNHNS, SASEGT. The CDR3 DNA follows: TGTGCCAGCAGTGCCCGACAGGGAGGGACCATGGCCCACGAGCAGTACTTC. Translated, it gives CASSARQGGTMAHEQYF.

This clone was seen once. This sequence joins TRBV6-2 or TRBV6-3 and TRBJ2-7; D might be TRBD1 (9 bases). CDR1 and CDR2 from the germline V gene are MNHEY and SVGEGT. Deletions cut 6 bases from V and 5 bases from J, with 20 bases between. This CDR3 spans 15 amino acids. The CDR3 loop is CASSLAGQGINEQYF. CDR3 DNA: TGTGCCAGCAGCTTAGCGGGACAGGGAATTAACGAGCAGTACTTC.

The chain carries TRBV12-3 or TRBV12-4 and TRBJ1-1, with D unclear. V lost 2 bases and J 2 bases, leaving 6 bases between the germline ends. This CDR3 comprises 13 residues. The CDR3 nucleotides read TGTGCCAGCAGTTTACAAGTAAACACTGAAGCTTTCTTT. Protein product: CASSLQVNTEAFF.